This entry concerns a single T cell receptor (beta chain). The target antigen is unknown. The data derive from a study of T cells in narcolepsy. Regarding the study as a whole: Blood of same and different patients, but not healthy controls, reportedly held recurring autoreactive clonotypes.

The CDR3 runs to 13 residues. Measured with immunoSEQ multiplex PCR; TCRdb has only the in-frame clones, and not every one. The data hold 700 to 950 clones, with around 28% observed a single time. What was sequenced was cultured CD8+ T cells from cerebrospinal fluid. The chain recombines TRBV5-2 with TRBJ1-3; the table's D call TRBD1 went unverified against the DNA. TRBV5-2 is a listed pseudogene. The sequence came from a human donor with narcolepsy. The CDR3 DNA is TGCGCCAGCAGCCTAGGGGGCCCGAACACCATATATTTT. Amino acid sequence: CASSLGGPNTIYF.